The entry below describes one TCR beta chain. Its antigen is unknown. Germline V CDR1 and CDR2: DFQATT, SNEGSKA (reference sequence). This CDR3 is 14 amino acids long. V lost 4 bases and J 2 bases, leaving 12 bases between the germline ends. TCR beta cDNA libraries had unique molecular identifiers. MiXCR, run by TCRdb on the PCR reads, gives a single entry per CDR3 protein. The table lists 430,000 or so distinct CDR3 sequences, about 39% of them singletons. These data belong to a study of post-analysis software for immune sequencing data. Study-wide points: Normalized Chao1 diversity in multiple sclerosis patients fell significantly below that of controls. In patients, TRBV5-6, TRBV5-1 and TRBV20-1 belonged to 4 or 5 TRBV segments found more frequently than in controls.

V and J are TRBV20-1 and TRBJ1-5, with a weak D call TRBD1 (5 bases). Specimen: blood. The clonotype originates from a girl aged 2 to 10 with multiple sclerosis. This CDR3 reads CSAKGTSGNQPQHF. The CDR3 DNA reads as TGCAGTGCTAAAGGGACTAGTGGCAATCAGCCCCAGCATTTT.